Listed here are 26 T cell receptor beta chains from one sample, sequenced in a study of OX40 agonist ivuxolimab in advanced cancers. TCRdb's table, derived via immunoSEQ multiplex PCR, lists solely in-frame clones and lacks some. The table has about 73,000 clones, 85% to 90% seen once. The starting material was CD4+ or CD8+ T cells sorted from blood, obtained in a trial of the OX40 agonist ivuxolimab. These receptors all come from an adult with an advanced solid tumor such as melanoma, head and neck, liver or kidney cancer.

This chain connects TRBV5-1 to TRBJ2-7; D possibly corresponds to TRBD2 (5 bases). Deletions cut 0 bases from V and 5 bases from J, with 9 bases between. The CDR3 is made up of 13 amino acids. CDR1 and CDR2 (germline): SGHRS, YFSETQ. The CDR3 protein is CASSLGTYDEQYF. The DNA for the CDR3 is TGCGCCAGCAGCTTGGGGACTTACGACGAGCAGTACTTC.

The V and J genes are TRBV4-2 and TRBJ2-5; the match to TRBD2 covers 11 bases. This CDR3 has 16 residues. Looked up from germline, CDR1 is LGHNA and CDR2 is YNFKEQ. V gave up 0 bases and J gave up 4 bases; unmatched junction bases: 4. The CDR3 coding sequence is TGTGCCAGCAGCCAAGATACTAGCGGGAGAATAGAGACCCAGTACTTC. Its translation is CASSQDTSGRIETQYF.

This clone was observed once. At the DNA level, this CDR3 is encoded by other sequences in the same sample as well. This chain links TRBV9 with TRBJ2-5; the D is unclear. V shed 0 bases and J shed 2 bases, with 8 bases lying between them. The V gene's germline CDR1 is SGDLS and CDR2 YYNGEE. The CDR3 is 14 amino acids. The CDR3 DNA reads as TGTGCCAGCAGCGTAGGGTTGGGTCAAGAGACCCAGTACTTC. Protein product: CASSVGLGQETQYF. Variable domain in full (rest from reference TRBV9 and TRBJ2-5): DSGVTQTPKHLITATGQRVTLRCSPRSGDLSVYWYQQSLDQGLQFLIQYYNGEERAKGNILERFSAQQFPDLHSELNLSSLELGDSALYFCASSVGLGQETQYFGPGTRLLVL.

The CDR3, as DNA: TGTGCCAGCAGAGAGACAGGGGCCAGAACTGAAGCTTTCTTT. It translates to CASRETGARTEAFF. The rearrangement joins TRBV6-5 to TRBJ1-1, with 8 bases fitting TRBD1. CDR3 length: 14 amino acids. The J segment lost 5 bases and the V segment lost 6 bases, leaving 8 bases of the junction unmatched. In germline, CDR1 is MNHEY, CDR2 SVGAGI.

This chain connects TRBV6-4 to TRBJ2-1; 9 positions match TRBD2. The J segment lost 5 bases and the V segment lost 6 bases, leaving 5 bases of the junction unmatched. CDR3 size: 14 residues. Germline V gives CDR1 MRHNA, CDR2 SNTAGT. CDR3 nucleotides: TGTGCCAGCAGCGAAGCGGGAGGCAACAATGAGCAGTTCTTC. Translation: CASSEAGGNNEQFF.

This clone has just a few counts. One end of the junction fails to match germline, which may point to a read error. This chain joins TRBV18 and TRBJ2-7; D ambiguous. CDR3 length: 13 amino acids. Per the germline V gene, CDR1 is KGHSH and CDR2 is LQKENI. CDR3: CASSPPSSYEQYF. The CDR3 nucleotides read TGTGCCAGCTCGCCACCATCCTCCTACGAGCAGTACTTC.

The gene calls are TRBV5-1 and TRBJ2-7; no clear D gene. V shed 0 bases and J shed 3 bases, with 7 bases lying between them. The CDR3 has 13 amino acids. CDR1 SGHRS and CDR2 YFSETQ come from the germline V gene. CDR3 residues: CASSLAFSYEQYF. CDR3 in DNA: TGCGCCAGCAGCTTGGCCTTCAGCTACGAGCAGTACTTC.

The V and J genes are TRBV5-1 and TRBJ1-1; 8 nucleotides line up with TRBD1. The V segment lost 4 bases and the J segment 2 bases; nucleotides outside the gene matches: 7. The germline V gene has CDR1 SGHRS and CDR2 YFSETQ. This CDR3 is built from 15 residues. CDR3 coding DNA: TGCGCCAGCAGCAACAGGGGGTGGGGAAACACTGAAGCTTTCTTT. It is translated as CASSNRGWGNTEAFF. Full variable domain (rest looked up from reference TRBV5-1 and TRBJ1-1): KAGVTQTPRYLIKTRGQQVTLSCSPISGHRSVSWYQQTPGQGLQFLFEYFSETQRNKGNFPGRFSGRQFSNSRSEMNVSTLELGDSALYLCASSNRGWGNTEAFFGQGTRLTVV.

The chain has TRBV15 and TRBJ1-1; D not resolved. Germline-derived CDR1 and CDR2 are LNHNV and YYDKDF (reference sequence). The V end was cut by 0 bases, the J end by 4 bases, with 9 bases between. This CDR3 spans 14 amino acids. The CDR3 region is CATSRDLGSTEAFF. In DNA, the CDR3 is TGTGCCACCAGCAGAGATTTGGGGAGCACTGAAGCTTTCTTT.

V is TRBV19 and J is TRBJ2-6; no clear D. The length of the CDR3 is 17 residues. CDR1 and CDR2 (germline): LNHDA, SQIVND (reference sequence). The ends were cut back, 3 bases at V and 1 base at J, with 13 bases in the middle. The CDR3 reads CASSIEGFRSGANVLTF. In DNA, the CDR3 is TGTGCCAGTAGTATTGAAGGGTTTCGATCTGGGGCCAACGTCCTGACTTTC.

The rearrangement links TRBV7-2 to TRBJ2-1, with 9 bases identical to TRBD2. Losses at the gene ends were 6 bases for V and 12 bases for J; bases not matched to a gene: 12. Germline lookup yields CDR1 SGHTA and CDR2 FQGNSA. This CDR3 is built from 14 residues. In DNA form, the CDR3 reads TGTGCCAGCAGAAGGACTAGCGTCCCTGGGGTGCAGTTCTTC. Translation gives CASRRTSVPGVQFF.

The V call is TRBV13, the J call TRBJ2-7; D remains unclear. CDR3 size: 13 residues. V lost 3 bases to trimming and J lost 0 bases, with 6 bases between them. Per the germline V gene, CDR1 is PRHDT and CDR2 is FYEKMQ (reference sequence). The DNA of the CDR3 is TGTGCCAGCAGCTTTCAGAACTCCTACGAGCAGTACTTC. Protein product: CASSFQNSYEQYF.

The chain combines TRBV10-2 with TRBJ2-4, with 8 nucleotides matching TRBD2. Germline V gene data show CDR1 as WSHSY and CDR2 as SAAADI. Trimming cost V 6 bases and J 6 bases; bases outside gene matches: 16. This CDR3 region has 17 residues. The CDR3 reads CASRLLPTSDSRNIQYF. The CDR3 nucleotides are TGCGCCAGCAGACTCCTACCGACTAGCGATTCTAGAAACATTCAGTACTTC.

The V and J genes are TRBV29-1 and TRBJ2-5; no firm D call. In germline, CDR1 is SQVTM, CDR2 ANQGSEA. Trimming shortened V by 3 bases and J by 1 base, and 9 bases separated the two germline ends. CDR3 length equals 13 residues. CDR3 protein: CSVDAEPQETQYF. As DNA, the CDR3 is TGCAGCGTTGACGCTGAACCCCAAGAGACCCAGTACTTC.

The V and J genes are TRBV4-2 and TRBJ2-1, with TRBD2 as a possible D gene (5 bases). Germline CDR1 reads LGHNA; CDR2 reads YNFKEQ. The V end lost 4 bases, the J end lost 2 bases, and 12 bases lay between the germline ends. The CDR3 spans 15 residues. DNA of the CDR3: TGTGCCAGCAGCCCGGAGGTCGGGACCTACAATGAGCAGTTCTTC. Its protein product is CASSPEVGTYNEQFF.

This clone came up a few times. The V call is TRBV5-1, the J call TRBJ1-5; D remains unclear. The germline CDR1 and CDR2 sequences are SGHRS and YFSETQ. The CDR3 contains 14 residues. Between the trimmed V and J ends, which lost 5 bases and 2 bases, there was a span of 11 bases. The CDR3 reads CASSWGVGNQPQHF. The CDR3 DNA is TGCGCCAGCAGTTGGGGAGTTGGCAATCAGCCCCAGCATTTT.

This clone was recorded a few times. This chain uses TRBV27 with TRBJ1-5; D unclear. Trimming took 6 bases from V and 0 from J, leaving 9 bases between them. This CDR3 is built from 14 residues. Germline CDR1 MNHEY, CDR2 SMNVEV (reference sequence). CDR3 DNA: TGTGCCAGCAGCCTGGGTCCTAGCAATCAGCCCCAGCATTTT. Translation gives CASSLGPSNQPQHF.

The CDR3 is CATLAGQHTDTQYF. In DNA form, the CDR3 reads TGTGCCACCCTGGCGGGACAGCACACAGATACGCAGTATTTT. This rearrangement joins TRBV5-4 to TRBJ2-3, with D tentatively TRBD1 (7 bases). The CDR3 runs 14 residues. The V gene's germline CDR1 is SGHNT and CDR2 YYREEE (reference sequence). Trimming stripped 9 bases from V and 2 bases from J, with 16 bases between.

The chain has TRBV29-1 and TRBJ1-1, with 12 bases identical to TRBD1. This CDR3 is 13 amino acids long. The junction had 3 bases not matched to a gene; V was cut back by 6 bases and J by 4 bases. Germline assignment: CDR1 SQVTM and CDR2 ANQGSEA. CDR3 region: CSVGDRGPTEAFF. The CDR3, as DNA: TGCAGCGTAGGGGACAGGGGGCCCACTGAAGCTTTCTTT.

The genes are TRBV10-3 and TRBJ2-1; tentative D call: TRBD2 (5 bases). Germline V gene lookup returns CDR1 ENHRY and CDR2 SYGVKD. The CDR3 totals 13 residues. V was pared by 10 bases and J by 4 bases, with 14 bases between. The CDR3, as DNA: TGTGCCAGTCGGACCACTAGTTACAATGAGCAGTTCTTC. Residues: CASRTTSYNEQFF.

The chain has TRBV11-3 and TRBJ2-1; 7 positions agree with TRBD2. The CDR3 runs to 15 residues. The germline gives CDR1 SGHNT, CDR2 YENEEA. V trimming: 5 bases; J trimming: 7 bases; junction bases outside the gene matches: 11. The CDR3 is CASSPLGRERNEQFF. In DNA, the CDR3 is TGTGCCAGCAGCCCCCTCGGGCGGGAGAGAAATGAGCAGTTCTTC. Full variable domain (remainder filled in from reference TRBV11-3 and TRBJ2-1): EAGVVQSPRYKIIEKKQPVAFWCNPISGHNTLYWYLQNLGQGPELLIRYENEEAVDDSQLPKDRFSAERLKGVDSTLKIQPAELGDSAVYLCASSPLGRERNEQFFGPGTRLTVL.

The genes are TRBV5-1 and TRBJ1-5, with a weak D call TRBD1 (5 bases). Trimming shortened V by 4 bases and J by 7 bases, and 15 bases separated the two germline ends. This CDR3 has 14 residues. Germline V lookup: CDR1 SGHRS, CDR2 YFSETQ. CDR3 amino acids: CASSETGGSQPQHF. The CDR3 coding sequence is TGCGCCAGCAGCGAGACGGGGGGGAGCCAGCCCCAGCATTTT. Full variable domain (rest looked up from reference TRBV5-1 and TRBJ1-5): KAGVTQTPRYLIKTRGQQVTLSCSPISGHRSVSWYQQTPGQGLQFLFEYFSETQRNKGNFPGRFSGRQFSNSRSEMNVSTLELGDSALYLCASSETGGSQPQHFGDGTRLSIL.

The CDR3 sequence: CASSLEGFGYTF. CDR3 nucleotides: TGCGCCAGCAGCTTAGAGGGGTTTGGCTACACCTTC. The chain employs TRBV5-1 and TRBJ1-2; a possible D gene is TRBD1 (5 bases). The CDR3 length is 12 residues. Trimming shortened V by 2 bases and J by 7 bases, and 9 bases separated the two germline ends. Germline assignment: CDR1 SGHRS and CDR2 YFSETQ.

This chain connects TRBV19 to TRBJ2-7, with 11 bases matching TRBD2. This CDR3 spans 13 amino acids. With 8 bases clipped from V and 6 bases from J, the junction kept 6 bases outside the gene matches. Looked up from germline, CDR1 is LNHDA and CDR2 is SQIVND (reference sequence). In DNA form, the CDR3 reads TGTGCCAGTGACGCCGGGACTAGCGGCGAGCAGTACTTC. This sequence encodes CASDAGTSGEQYF. Filled out from reference TRBV19 and TRBJ2-7, the complete variable domain reads DGGITQSPKYLFRKEGQNVTLSCEQNLNHDAMYWYRQDPGQGLRLIYYSQIVNDFQKGDIAEGYSVSREKKESFPLTVTSAQKNPTAFYLCASDAGTSGEQYFGPGTRLTVT.

J is TRBJ2-6 and V is TRBV30; tentatively, D is TRBD1 (6 bases). The V gene lost 3 bases and the J gene lost 2 bases, with 14 bases spanning the gap. CDR3 length equals 16 residues. CDR1 and CDR2 from the germline V gene are GTSNPN and SVGIG (reference sequence). CDR3 sequence: CAWRTGRKTGANVLTF. DNA of the CDR3: TGTGCCTGGAGGACAGGACGTAAGACTGGGGCCAACGTCCTGACTTTC.

This sequence joins TRBV5-6 and TRBJ1-2; D unclear. There are 14 residues in the CDR3. V shed 0 bases and J shed 5 bases, with 11 bases lying between them. The V gene's germline CDR1 is SGHDT and CDR2 YYEEEE. The CDR3 sequence: CASSLDGGGYGYTF. DNA for the CDR3: TGTGCCAGCAGCTTGGATGGCGGTGGTTATGGCTACACCTTC.